Sequencing of this T cell receptor beta chain was carried out in a study of beta chain features in type 1 diabetes. Expressed TCRB transcripts were sequenced because the entire RNA isolate underwent reverse transcription. TCRdb's table, derived via immunoSEQ multiplex PCR, lists solely in-frame clones and lacks some. The data contain about 24,000 clones, 60% to 75% of them seen just once; the ten biggest clones take up 2.2%. Researchers reported sorting CD4+ naive, central memory, regulatory and stem cell-like memory cells via CD45RO/CCR7/CD25/CD127/CD95/CD27. Sorting produced populations that all topped 98% purity. In germline, CDR1 is SGHRS, CDR2 YFSETQ. The CDR3 runs 15 residues. The trim removed 4 bases at V and 7 bases at J, leaving 6 bases unmatched.

Specimen: Tregs from blood. This clonotype originated in a woman between 40 and 55 years old in good health. V gene TRBV5-1 combines with J gene TRBJ2-1; 12 bases agree with TRBD2. The CDR3 DNA reads as TGCGCCAGCAGCCGGACTAGCGGGGTCCCTAATGAGCAGTTCTTC. This gives the protein CASSRTSGVPNEQFF.